This TCR beta chain was sequenced in a study of Graves' ophthalmopathy and Graves' hyperthyroidism. Study at large: Peripheral blood was collected at initial diagnosis, before any treatment.

Researchers took RNA transcripts and amplified TCR beta CDR3 regions from them. The library came from an HTBI-primed first-round RT-PCR and a second-round multiplex PCR. Using its own MiXCR run on the multiplex PCR reads, TCRdb lists one record per CDR3 protein. Found here are almost 750,000 distinct CDR3 sequences, 40% of them singletons; the top ten hold around 40%. V lost 4 bases, J lost 4 bases, and 9 bases stayed unmatched. The CDR3 covers 16 residues. Germline V gene lookup returns CDR1 SGHNT and CDR2 YYREEE (reference sequence). Under 3 months in duration, the ophthalmopathy in affected donors had moderate-to-severe activity, CAS ≥3 and NOSPECS ≥4. The source of the PBMCs was 8.5 to 10 ml of fresh peripheral blood.

Sequenced: peripheral blood. This TCR derives from an adult man with Graves' ophthalmopathy. The chain combines TRBV5-4 with TRBJ2-5; 11 bases are a match to TRBD2. The CDR3 sequence: CASSSPSGGPGETQYF. The CDR3 DNA follows: TGTGCCAGCAGCAGCCCTAGCGGGGGGCCGGGAGAGACCCAGTACTTC.